This T cell receptor beta chain was retrieved from a study of blood T cell repertoires in COVID-19 (dated by TCRdb to 2018 to 2020). Context from the whole study: Collaborator samples came from the United States, Italy and Spain and covered acute and convalescent phases of COVID-19. The prospective study material was composed of cDNA or gDNA derived from T cells, B-cell-depleted T cells, or PBMCs. Subjects who had been exposed to COVID-19, were actively infected with it, or had recovered from it provided the deeply sampled blood TCRbeta repertoires that made up the dataset. The repertoires were released in a freely available public database meant as a resource for research on the immune response to SARS-CoV-2. Samples were obtained from the ongoing ImmuneRACE study (first 160 participants) and from roughly 1,300 subjects provided by 6 global collaborators. A de-identified subject ID, COVID-19 status, age in years and sex were almost always included in the sample metadata. Where available, HLA class I and class II types were taken from metadata supplied by the sample provider and were not determined by assay-based typing. On the study overall, not on this receptor specifically: The quantity of clinical and demographic metadata differed by source and by participant and was supplied without curation.

At one collaborating source in Seattle, patients were enrolled during active infection and were followed longitudinally through the course of disease. The collaborating institutions used their own protocols to collect whole blood in K2EDTA tubes. For TCRbeta analysis, collaborator samples were shipped as frozen whole blood, as isolated PBMCs, or as DNA extracted from either sample type. TCRbeta CDR3 regions were amplified from genomic DNA by means of the immunoSEQ Assay, a bias-controlled multiplex PCR. Per the authors' processing: The number of nucleated cells in each sample was estimated from the amplification of reference gene primers within the assay. To quantify the absolute abundance of each unique TCRbeta CDR3 rearrangement, sequence reads were collapsed and filtered. For each sample, productive Simpson clonality was calculated as the square root of Simpson's diversity index over productive rearrangements. The table comes from immuneACCESS by way of TCRdb, which keeps in-frame sequences with V and J called. Part of the clones is missing from these tables; in studies checked, under half for an unresolved V gene and the rest for unknown reasons. The D gene and trimming were derived from the DNA, and the V and J assignments and clone size from that table. This sample comprises some 180,000 clones, around 81% of them detected only once. The ten top clones hold roughly 9.6% of the sample.

In the germline V gene, CDR1 corresponds to KGHSH and CDR2 to LQKENI. The CDR3, cysteine through phenylalanine, is 15 amino acids long. Just CDR3 DNA is preserved here, 45 bases in frame from base 1. V lost 2 bases and J lost 7 bases, and the count of bases not matched to a germline gene is 7. As regards this clone: Which antigen it targets is not known. Base qualities are not recorded, but no much larger clone differs from it by a single base.

The specimen was peripheral blood. The V and J genes are TRBV18 and TRBJ1-5; TRBD1 aligns with 8 central bases. The origin of this receptor is a woman aged 40-49 years with COVID-19, enrolled during active disease. The sequenced DNA: TGTGCCAGCTCACCAAAGGACAGGGTAGGGCAGCCCCAGCATTTT. Its translation is CASSPKDRVGQPQHF.